The 21 T cell receptor beta chains reported below all come from one sample, sequenced in a study of regulatory T cells in long-lasting Graves disease. As to time point: newly diagnosed GD, antithyroid drugs for less than 3 months. Preparation of the TCR library used RNA extracted from PBMCs. Arm-PCR of CDR3 regions with iRepertoire HTBI primers generated TCR beta libraries. Using its own MiXCR run on the multiplex PCR reads, TCRdb lists one record per CDR3 protein. Of roughly 530,000 distinct CDR3 sequences in the sample, roughly a sixth were seen once. This sample also appeared in a second study, on T cells in Graves' hyperthyroidism and ophthalmopathy.

The specimen was peripheral blood mononuclear cells (PBMCs), collected at new diagnosis, from a patient treated with antithyroid drugs. These receptor sequences come from a middle-aged woman with Graves disease.

This sequence joins TRBV5-1 and TRBJ2-2; D is ambiguous. Germline CDR1 SGHRS, CDR2 YFSETQ. The CDR3 has 15 amino acids. V dropped 0 bases and J dropped 3 bases, with 9 bases sitting between them. The CDR3 loop reads CASSLDQGYTGELFF. The CDR3 coding sequence is TGCGCCAGCAGCTTGGATCAAGGATACACCGGGGAGCTGTTTTTT. Full variable domain (outside the CDR3, taken from reference TRBV5-1 and TRBJ2-2): KAGVTQTPRYLIKTRGQQVTLSCSPISGHRSVSWYQQTPGQGLQFLFEYFSETQRNKGNFPGRFSGRQFSNSRSEMNVSTLELGDSALYLCASSLDQGYTGELFFGEGSRLTVL.

A single count supports this clonotype. V is TRBV11-3 and J is TRBJ1-1; maybe TRBD1 (5 bases). Germline V CDR1 and CDR2: SGHNT, YENEEA. Trimming took off 3 bases at V and 6 bases at J, with 11 bases between the two ends. CDR3 size: 13 residues. CDR3 residues: CASSFRERAEAFF. CDR3 DNA: TGTGCCAGCAGCTTCAGGGAGCGGGCTGAAGCTTTCTTT.

Worth noting for this clonotype: With a much larger clone just one base away, this may be a read error. The V gene is TRBV10-3, the J gene TRBJ1-6; D is ambiguous. The V gene's germline CDR1 is ENHRY and CDR2 SYGVKD. The CDR3 is made up of 14 amino acids. This chain's CDR3 is CTISVGDSNSPLHF. The CDR3 coding sequence is TGTACCATCAGTGTCGGGGATAGTAATTCACCCCTCCACTTT.

This clonotype was seen a few times. The CDR3, as DNA: TGTGCCAGCAGTTCCCCAGGGCCCAATGAGCAGTTCTTC. It translates to CASSSPGPNEQFF. The chain links TRBV6-5 to TRBJ2-1, with D perhaps TRBD1 (5 bases). There are 13 residues in the CDR3. Trimming removed 4 bases at V and 6 bases at J, with 10 bases between. Germline CDR1 MNHEY, CDR2 SVGAGI.

There are many counts of this clonotype. The chain combines TRBV3-1 with TRBJ1-1, with 8 bases lining up with TRBD1. The CDR3 extends over 15 amino acids. Germline CDR1 is LGHDT and CDR2 is YNNKEL (reference sequence). The junction had 3 bases not matched to a gene; V was cut back by 2 bases and J by 1 base. The CDR3 DNA sequence: TGTGCCAGCAGCCAAAGGACAGGGTCGAACACTGAAGCTTTCTTT. This encodes CASSQRTGSNTEAFF.

This clonotype was detected ten times or more. The V gene is TRBV6-5, the J gene TRBJ1-1; possible D gene TRBD1, 6 bases. Trimming took off 2 bases at V and 5 bases at J, with 12 bases between the two ends. Per the germline V gene, CDR1 is MNHEY and CDR2 is SVGAGI. The CDR3 has 14 amino acids. CDR3 sequence: CASSYMVGGTEAFF. The CDR3 bases are TGTGCCAGCAGTTACATGGTAGGGGGGACTGAAGCTTTCTTT.

The table lists this clonotype with many counts. The chain is built from TRBV20-1 and TRBJ2-7; 7 bases agree with TRBD2. The V gene end was trimmed by 0 bases and the J gene end by 3 bases; junction bases not matched to a gene: 11. Germline values: CDR1 DFQATT, CDR2 SNEGSKA (reference sequence). The CDR3 spans 16 residues. CDR3 nucleotides: TGCAGTGCTAGAGATTACGACGGGGCGGGGGACTACGAGCAGTACTTC. Translating gives CSARDYDGAGDYEQYF.

This chain connects TRBV12-3 or TRBV12-4 to TRBJ2-5, with D perhaps TRBD1 (5 bases). The CDR3 loop spans 14 amino acids. Trimming cost V 6 bases and J 1 base, with 12 bases left between them. CDR3 sequence (DNA): TGTGCCAGCAGCCCTGACAGACTCCAAGAGACCCAGTACTTC. This encodes CASSPDRLQETQYF.

The chain employs TRBV7-9 and TRBJ2-1; no clear D gene. Trimming shortened V by 1 base and J by 1 base, and 14 bases separated the two germline ends. The CDR3 consists of 17 residues. The germline V gene encodes CDR1 SEHNR and CDR2 FQNEAQ (reference sequence). The CDR3 spells CASSLGNPIGSYNEQFF. The CDR3 DNA is TGTGCCAGCAGCTTAGGAAACCCTATTGGGTCCTACAATGAGCAGTTCTTC.

CDR3 DNA: TGTGCCAGCAGTATCCTCACCGGAGAGACCCAGTACTTC. Its translation: CASSILTGETQYF. The J gene is TRBJ2-5, the V gene TRBV2, with D uncertain. V was trimmed by 5 bases and J by 4 bases, leaving 11 bases between them. The CDR3 runs 13 residues. Germline loops: CDR1 SNHLY, CDR2 FYNNEI.

The chain uses TRBV3-1 and TRBJ1-1, with a weak D call TRBD1 (6 bases). The CDR3 has 13 residues. With 10 bases removed from V and 1 base from J, the gap between germline ends came to 13 bases. Germline CDR1 LGHDT, CDR2 YNNKEL (reference sequence). CDR3 sequence reads: CATQSQGNTEAFF. In DNA form, the CDR3 reads TGTGCCACTCAATCACAGGGGAACACTGAAGCTTTCTTT.

This chain's CDR3 is CASSEAGGSDGYTF. CDR3 in DNA: TGTGCCAGCAGTGAAGCGGGGGGATCTGACGGCTACACCTTC. The rearrangement uses TRBV6-1 and TRBJ1-2; tentatively, D is TRBD1 (5 bases). The ends were cut back, 0 bases at V and 8 bases at J, with 13 bases in the middle. Germline V gives CDR1 MNHNS, CDR2 SASEGT. This CDR3 region has 14 residues.

This clonotype showed up many times. The chain couples TRBV2 to TRBJ1-6, with D possibly TRBD1 on 6 matching bases. There are 13 residues in the CDR3. V lost 9 bases to trimming and J lost 7 bases, with 13 bases between them. Germline V gives CDR1 SNHLY, CDR2 FYNNEI. In nucleotides, the CDR3 is TGTGCCAGTGCGGACAGAGAGAATTCACCCCTCCACTTT. Amino acid sequence: CASADRENSPLHF.

CDR3 loop: CASSELPGQGNSPLHF. The DNA of the CDR3 is TGTGCCAGCAGTGAATTACCGGGACAGGGTAATTCACCCCTCCACTTT. The V call is TRBV2, the J call TRBJ1-6, with TRBD1 matching over 9 bases. There are 16 residues in the CDR3. The germline gives CDR1 SNHLY, CDR2 FYNNEI. Trimming at V came to 2 bases and at J to 6 bases, leaving 5 bases not matched to a gene.

This clonotype was seen more than once but under ten times. The chain is built from TRBV7-2 and TRBJ1-2, with TRBD1 as a possible D gene (6 bases). The length of the CDR3 is 15 residues. Trimming left V 4 bases short and J 8 bases short, with 20 bases between. Germline lookup yields CDR1 SGHTA and CDR2 FQGNSA. The CDR3: CASSSVLQGIDGYTF. DNA for the CDR3: TGTGCCAGCAGCTCGGTCCTACAGGGTATCGACGGCTACACCTTC.

This clonotype has more than one count but fewer than ten. V usage is TRBV9 and J usage is TRBJ1-2, with D perhaps matching TRBD1 (5 bases). The CDR3 consists of 16 residues. With 4 bases removed from V and 5 bases from J, the gap between germline ends came to 21 bases. Germline V gene lookup returns CDR1 SGDLS and CDR2 YYNGEE. In DNA form, the CDR3 reads TGTGCCAGCAGCACAGGTCAGGGAGACATAGAGTATGGCTACACCTTC. Protein product: CASSTGQGDIEYGYTF.

This clonotype has a handful of counts. The chain couples TRBV14 to TRBJ2-7; D is perhaps TRBD1 or TRBD2 (5 bases each). Trimming left V 4 bases short and J 3 bases short, with 13 bases between. From germline, CDR1 is SGHDN and CDR2 FVKESK. CDR3 length equals 14 residues. The DNA for the CDR3 is TGTGCCAGCAGCCCTCCCTGGGACCTCTACGAGCAGTACTTC. As protein: CASSPPWDLYEQYF.

This clonotype was detected only a few times. The gene calls are TRBV28 and TRBJ1-6; TRBD1 agrees at 8 bases. V lost 7 bases and J lost 5; bases outside the gene matches: 4. CDR3 length: 14 amino acids. Germline V gene lookup returns CDR1 MDHEN and CDR2 SYDVKM. As DNA, the CDR3 is TGTGCCAGCAACATGGGACAGGATAATTCACCCCTCCACTTT. Translating gives CASNMGQDNSPLHF.

This clonotype has a count of ten or more. V gene TRBV6-1 combines with J gene TRBJ2-5, with a possible D match to TRBD2 (5 bases). V was shortened by 1 base and J by 4 bases, with 7 bases between the two germline ends. CDR3 size: 13 residues. Germline CDR1 reads MNHNS; CDR2 reads SASEGT. The CDR3 sequence is CASSEGGRETQYF. The CDR3 region has the DNA TGTGCCAGCAGTGAAGGTGGGAGAGAGACCCAGTACTTC.

In this sample, this clonotype turned up many times. This rearrangement joins TRBV5-1 to TRBJ2-7; no clear D. The germline V gene has CDR1 SGHRS and CDR2 YFSETQ. Trimming removed 4 bases from V and 2 bases from J, with 10 bases in between. This CDR3 is 13 amino acids long. The CDR3 reads CASSGGGAYEQYF. DNA for the CDR3: TGCGCCAGCAGCGGCGGCGGAGCCTACGAGCAGTACTTC.

This clonotype has a count of ten or more. This rearrangement joins TRBV18 to TRBJ2-5; D remains unclear. Between the trimmed V and J ends, which lost 4 bases and 4 bases, there was a span of 10 bases. This CDR3 region has 13 residues. Germline CDR1 is KGHSH and CDR2 is LQKENI. The CDR3 DNA reads TGTGCCAGCTCACGCAGGTTGGGAGAGACCCAGTACTTC. It codes for CASSRRLGETQYF.